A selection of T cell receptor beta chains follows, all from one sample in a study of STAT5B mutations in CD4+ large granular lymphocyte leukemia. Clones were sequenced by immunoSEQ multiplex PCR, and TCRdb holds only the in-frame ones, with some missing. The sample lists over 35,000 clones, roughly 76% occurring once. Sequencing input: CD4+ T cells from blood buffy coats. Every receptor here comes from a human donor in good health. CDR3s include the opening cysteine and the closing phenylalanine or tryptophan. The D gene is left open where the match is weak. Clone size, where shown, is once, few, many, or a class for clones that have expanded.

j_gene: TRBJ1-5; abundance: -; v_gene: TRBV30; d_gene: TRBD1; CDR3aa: CAWSEPSLTGSQPQHF; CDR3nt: TGTGCCTGGAGTGAACCCTCGTTGACAGGGAGTCAGCCCCAGCATTTT
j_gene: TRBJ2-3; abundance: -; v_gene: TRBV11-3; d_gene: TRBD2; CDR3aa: CASSHSGGWDTQYF; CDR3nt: TGTGCCAGCAGCCATAGCGGGGGGTGGGATACGCAGTATTTT
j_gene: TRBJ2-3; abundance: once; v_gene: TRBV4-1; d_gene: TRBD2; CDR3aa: CASSQGSSGGLVTDTQYF; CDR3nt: TGCGCCAGCAGCCAAGGGTCTAGCGGGGGGTTGGTAACAGATACGCAGTATTTT
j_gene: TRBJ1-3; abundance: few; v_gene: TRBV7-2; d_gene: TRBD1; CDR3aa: CASSSNRGGGNTIYF; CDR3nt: TGTGCCAGCAGCAGCAACAGGGGAGGAGGAAACACCATATATTTT
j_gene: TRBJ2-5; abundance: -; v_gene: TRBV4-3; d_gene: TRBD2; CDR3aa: CASSQLGTSGSRETQYF; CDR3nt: TGCGCCAGCAGCCAACTTGGGACTAGCGGGAGCCGAGAGACCCAGTACTTC
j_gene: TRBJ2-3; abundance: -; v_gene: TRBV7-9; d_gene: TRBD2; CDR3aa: CASSLVPSGSTDTQYF; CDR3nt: TGTGCCAGCAGCTTAGTCCCTAGCGGGAGTACAGATACGCAGTATTTT
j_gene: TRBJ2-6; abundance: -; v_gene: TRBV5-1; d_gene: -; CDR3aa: CASCITSVSQSRANVLTF; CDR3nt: TGCGCCAGCTGTATAACATCGGTTTCACAAAGTCGGGCCAACGTCCTGACTTTC
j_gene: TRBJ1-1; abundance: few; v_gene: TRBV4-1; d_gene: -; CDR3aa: CASSHIWKDTEAFF; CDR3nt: TGCGCCAGCAGCCATATATGGAAGGACACTGAAGCTTTCTTT
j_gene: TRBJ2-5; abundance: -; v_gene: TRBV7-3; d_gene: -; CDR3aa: CASSLMGQGETQYF; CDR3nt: TGTGCCAGCAGCTTAATGGGTCAGGGGGAGACCCAGTACTTC
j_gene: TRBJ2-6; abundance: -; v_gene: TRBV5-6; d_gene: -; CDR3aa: CASSRYGTSGANVLTF; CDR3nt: TGTGCCAGCAGCCGGTATGGGACCTCTGGGGCCAACGTCCTGACTTTC
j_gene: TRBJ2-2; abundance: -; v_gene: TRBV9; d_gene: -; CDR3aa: CASSVAPGANTGELFF; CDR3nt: TGTGCCAGCAGCGTAGCGCCGGGAGCGAACACCGGGGAGCTGTTTTTT
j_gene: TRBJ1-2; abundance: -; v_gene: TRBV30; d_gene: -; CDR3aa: CALNMGHPNYGYTF; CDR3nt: TGTGCCTTGAATATGGGACACCCTAACTATGGCTACACCTTC
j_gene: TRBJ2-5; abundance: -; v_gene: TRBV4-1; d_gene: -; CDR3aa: CASSHSPAQETQYF; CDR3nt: TGCGCCAGCAGCCACAGTCCTGCTCAAGAGACCCAGTACTTC
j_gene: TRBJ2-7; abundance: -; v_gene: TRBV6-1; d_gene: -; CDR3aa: CASTTGGSVIYEQYF; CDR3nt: TGTGCCAGCACAACCGGGGGATCGGTGATCTACGAGCAGTACTTC
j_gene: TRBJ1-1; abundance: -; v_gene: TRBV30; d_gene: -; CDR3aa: CAWSRDIQNTEAFF; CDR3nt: TGTGCCTGGAGTAGGGACATCCAGAACACTGAAGCTTTCTTT
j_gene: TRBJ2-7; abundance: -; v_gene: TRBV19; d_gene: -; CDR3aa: CASKSSGSEQYF; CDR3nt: TGTGCCAGTAAAAGTAGTGGTTCCGAGCAGTACTTC
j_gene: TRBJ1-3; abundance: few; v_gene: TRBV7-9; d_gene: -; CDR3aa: CASSLNLDASGNTIYF; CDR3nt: TGTGCCAGCAGCTTAAACCTCGACGCTTCAGGAAACACCATATATTTT
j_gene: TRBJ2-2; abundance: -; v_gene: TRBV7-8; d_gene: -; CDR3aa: CASSSIGSAPGELFF; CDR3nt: TGTGCCAGCAGCTCCATCGGGTCGGCCCCCGGGGAGCTGTTTTTT
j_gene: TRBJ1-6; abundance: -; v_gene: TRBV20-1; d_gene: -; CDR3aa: CSAGVEGKLHF; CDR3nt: TGCAGTGCTGGGGTGGAGGGCAAACTCCACTTT
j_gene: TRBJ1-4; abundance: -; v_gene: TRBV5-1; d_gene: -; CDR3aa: CASSFGQGRGEKLFF; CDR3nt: TGCGCCAGCAGCTTTGGCCAGGGTAGAGGTGAAAAACTGTTTTTT
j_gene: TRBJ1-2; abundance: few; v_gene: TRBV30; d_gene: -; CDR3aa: CAWVGFNYGYTF; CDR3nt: TGTGCCTGGGTAGGGTTTAACTATGGCTACACCTTC
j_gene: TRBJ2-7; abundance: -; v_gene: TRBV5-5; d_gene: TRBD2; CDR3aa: CASSGTSVSYEQYF; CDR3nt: TGTGCCAGCAGCGGGACTAGCGTATCCTACGAGCAGTACTTC
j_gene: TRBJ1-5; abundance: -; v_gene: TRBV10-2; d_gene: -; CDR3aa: CASSESGGHQPQHF; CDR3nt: TGCGCCAGCAGTGAGTCTGGGGGCCATCAGCCCCAGCATTTT
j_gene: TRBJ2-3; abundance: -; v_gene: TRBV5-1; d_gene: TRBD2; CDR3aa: CASKLAGGSSTDTQYF; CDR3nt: TGCGCCAGCAAGCTAGCGGGGGGCAGTAGCACAGATACGCAGTATTTT
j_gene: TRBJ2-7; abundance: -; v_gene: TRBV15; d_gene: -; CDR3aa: CATSARGGVRVYEQYF; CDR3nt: TGTGCCACCAGCGCCAGGGGAGGAGTGAGGGTCTACGAGCAGTACTTC
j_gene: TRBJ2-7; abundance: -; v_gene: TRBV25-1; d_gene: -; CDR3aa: CASSTEREQYF; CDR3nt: TGTGCCAGCAGTACAGAGCGCGAGCAGTACTTC
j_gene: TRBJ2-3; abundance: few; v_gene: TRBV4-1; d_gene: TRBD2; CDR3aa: CASSQDRTSAGDTQYF; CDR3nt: TGCGCCAGCAGCCAAGATAGGACTAGCGCCGGAGATACGCAGTATTTT
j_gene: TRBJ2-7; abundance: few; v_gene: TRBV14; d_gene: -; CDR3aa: CASSPLDSGDRRYF; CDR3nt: TGTGCCAGCAGCCCCTTAGACTCAGGGGATCGGAGGTACTTC
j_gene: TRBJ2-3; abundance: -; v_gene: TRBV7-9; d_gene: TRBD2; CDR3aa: CASSFLSGNTDTQYF; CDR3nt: TGTGCCAGCAGCTTCCTCAGCGGGAACACAGATACGCAGTATTTT
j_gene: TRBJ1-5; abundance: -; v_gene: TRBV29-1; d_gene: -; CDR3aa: CSVSDGSSNQPQHF; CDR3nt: TGCAGCGTTTCTGACGGATCTAGCAATCAGCCCCAGCATTTT
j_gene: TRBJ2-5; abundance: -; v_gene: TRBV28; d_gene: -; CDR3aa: CASSFPGTETQYF; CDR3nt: TGTGCCAGCAGTTTCCCGGGAACAGAGACCCAGTACTTC
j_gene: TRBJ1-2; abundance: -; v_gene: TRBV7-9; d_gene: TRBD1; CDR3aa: CASSLVDREHLRGYTF; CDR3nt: TGTGCCAGCAGCTTAGTGGACAGGGAGCATCTGCGTGGCTACACCTTC
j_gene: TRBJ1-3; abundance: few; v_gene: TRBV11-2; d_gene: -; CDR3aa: CASSSLQGAGNTIYF; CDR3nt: TGTGCCAGCAGCTCCCTCCAGGGTGCTGGAAACACCATATATTTT
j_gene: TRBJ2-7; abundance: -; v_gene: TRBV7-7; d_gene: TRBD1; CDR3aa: CASSYDRDYEQYF; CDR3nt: TGTGCTAGCAGCTACGACAGGGACTACGAGCAGTACTTC
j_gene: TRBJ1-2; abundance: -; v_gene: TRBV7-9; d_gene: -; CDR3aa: CASSLVSGKRYTF; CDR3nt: TGTGCCAGCAGCTTAGTTAGCGGCAAGCGCTACACCTTC
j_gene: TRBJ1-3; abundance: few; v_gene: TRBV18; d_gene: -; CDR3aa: CASSPPGRASGNTIYF; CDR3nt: TGTGCCAGCTCACCACCGGGGAGGGCCTCTGGAAACACCATATATTTT
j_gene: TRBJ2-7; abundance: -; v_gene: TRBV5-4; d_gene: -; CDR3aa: CASSPELGVYEQYF; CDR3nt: TGTGCCAGCAGCCCAGAATTAGGGGTGTACGAGCAGTACTTC
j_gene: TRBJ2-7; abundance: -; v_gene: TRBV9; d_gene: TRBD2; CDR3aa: CASSPKTSGKYEQYF; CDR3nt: TGTGCCAGCAGCCCCAAGACTAGCGGGAAATACGAGCAGTACTTC
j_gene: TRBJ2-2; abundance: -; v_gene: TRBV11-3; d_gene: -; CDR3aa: CASSLPHGYTGELFF; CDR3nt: TGTGCCAGCAGCTTACCCCATGGGTACACCGGGGAGCTGTTTTTT
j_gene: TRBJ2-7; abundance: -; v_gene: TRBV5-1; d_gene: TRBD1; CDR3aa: CASSSGQVSQYEQYF; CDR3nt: TGCGCCAGCAGCTCGGGACAGGTATCCCAATACGAGCAGTACTTC
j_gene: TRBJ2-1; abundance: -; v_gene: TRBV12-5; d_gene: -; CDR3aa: CASGLGAYNEQFF; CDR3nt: TGTGCTAGTGGTTTGGGGGCCTACAATGAGCAGTTCTTC
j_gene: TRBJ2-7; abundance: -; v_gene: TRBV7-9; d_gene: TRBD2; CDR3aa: CASSLGASGGLSEQYF; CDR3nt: TGTGCCAGCAGCTTAGGAGCTAGCGGGGGCCTAAGCGAGCAGTACTTC
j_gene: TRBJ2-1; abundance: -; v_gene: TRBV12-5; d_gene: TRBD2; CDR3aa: CASGGTGGSHNEQFF; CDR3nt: TGTGCTAGTGGTGGCACGGGAGGCTCCCACAATGAGCAGTTCTTC
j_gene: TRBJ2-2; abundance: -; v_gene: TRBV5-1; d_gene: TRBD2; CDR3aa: CASSLVAGGGRVAGELFF; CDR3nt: TGCGCCAGCAGCTTGGTTGCGGGGGGCGGAAGAGTCGCCGGGGAGCTGTTTTTT
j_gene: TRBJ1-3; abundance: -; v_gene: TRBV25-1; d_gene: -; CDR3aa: CASSDPGGAGNTIYF; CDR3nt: TGTGCCAGCAGTGATCCGGGGGGGGCTGGAAACACCATATATTTT
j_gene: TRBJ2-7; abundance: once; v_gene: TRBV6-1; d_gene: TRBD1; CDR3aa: CASSGDSYEQYF; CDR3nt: TGTGCCAGCAGCGGGGACAGCTACGAGCAGTACTTC
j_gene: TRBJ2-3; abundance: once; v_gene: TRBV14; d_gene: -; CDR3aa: CASRKRGPGTQYF; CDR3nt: TGTGCCAGCAGGAAAAGGGGTCCAGGGACGCAGTATTTT
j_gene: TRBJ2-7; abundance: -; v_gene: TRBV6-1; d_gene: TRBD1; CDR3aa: CASSEWGTESSYEQYF; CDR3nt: TGTGCCAGCAGTGAATGGGGGACAGAGAGCTCCTACGAGCAGTACTTC
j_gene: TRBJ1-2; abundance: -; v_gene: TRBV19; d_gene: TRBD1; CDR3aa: CASSPDRVDYGYTF; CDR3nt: TGTGCCAGTAGTCCAGACAGGGTGGACTATGGCTACACCTTC
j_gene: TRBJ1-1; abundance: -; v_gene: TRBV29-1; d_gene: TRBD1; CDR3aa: CSVAPGTGGTEAFF; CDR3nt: TGCAGCGTTGCCCCCGGGACAGGGGGCACTGAAGCTTTCTTT
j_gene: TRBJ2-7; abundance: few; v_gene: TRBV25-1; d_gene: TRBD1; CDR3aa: CASSESNRGTYEQYF; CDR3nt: TGTGCCAGCAGTGAATCTAACAGGGGAACCTACGAGCAGTACTTC